The 3 T cell receptor beta chains below come from one sample, sequenced in a study of a mutant IDH1 vaccine in newly diagnosed glioma. Regarding time point: week 47, end of study. Topical imiquimod accompanied each vaccine dose, which consisted of 300 ug of mutant IDH1 20-mer peptide. Assay used: immunoSEQ multiplex PCR; TCRdb lists only in-frame clones, some missing. The data contain about 50,000 clones, roughly 83% of them singletons. These receptors lack a known antigen. This specimen was PBMCs, taken from a glioma patient whose treatment included an IDH1 peptide vaccine. The origin of the receptors is a woman aged 25 to 39 with glioma. Some clones in this sample may be carry-over from other donors' samples.

CDR3 in amino acids: CASSPGPQRGAGANVLTF. The CDR3 DNA is TGTGCCAGCAGCCCAGGACCTCAAAGGGGGGCTGGGGCCAACGTCCTGACTTTC. The chain links TRBV5-8 to TRBJ2-6, with D possibly being TRBD1 or TRBD2 (6 bases each). CDR3 length: 18 amino acids. Trimming stripped 4 bases from V and 2 bases from J, with 19 bases between. Germline V lookup: CDR1 SGHTS, CDR2 YDEGEE.

This clone appeared a few times. CDR3 amino acids: CASSWGERQYF. The CDR3, as DNA: TGTGCCAGCAGTTGGGGGGAAAGGCAGTACTTC. This chain joins TRBV6-1 and TRBJ2-7; D might be TRBD2 (6 bases). Trimming took off 5 bases at V and 9 bases at J, with 11 bases between the two ends. CDR3 length: 11 amino acids. Germline V gene lookup returns CDR1 MNHNS and CDR2 SASEGT.

The V gene is TRBV5-4, the J gene TRBJ1-2; tentative D call: TRBD1 (5 bases). Germline CDR1 and CDR2: SGHNT and YYREEE (reference sequence). There are 18 residues in the CDR3. The V gene lost 1 base and the J gene lost 5 bases, with 24 bases spanning the gap. The CDR3 sequence: CASSLKGYKSREAYGYTF. The CDR3 coding sequence is TGTGCCAGCAGCTTGAAAGGGTATAAGTCCAGGGAAGCATATGGCTACACCTTC.